A selection of T cell receptor beta chains follows, all from one sample in a study of cytomegalovirus exposure and HLA in healthy donors. Data came from immunoSEQ multiplex PCR; TCRdb stores just in-frame clones and leaves some out. The sample has 170,000 or so clones; 80% to 90% are singletons. The sequenced material came from PBMCs. The receptors come from a girl aged 10 to 17 in good health and CMV-seropositive. The CDR3 runs from the conserved cysteine through the conserved F or W. D genes are given only for firm matches. Part of the rows lack a size; the others show once, few, many or a class for expanded clones.

TRBD1	TRBV19	TRBJ1-1	NA	TGTGCCAGTAGTATAGATCAGGGGGCTGAAGCTTTCTTT	CASSIDQGAEAFF
NA	TRBV7-3	TRBJ1-2	NA	TGTGCCAGCAGTCCATCCCGTGGAACAGGGCCCTATGGCTACACCTTC	CASSPSRGTGPYGYTF
NA	TRBV6-5	TRBJ1-1	once	TGTGCCAGCAGTTACTCCGCTCAGGCCCAGGAAGCTTTCTTT	CASSYSAQAQEAFF
TRBD1	TRBV18	TRBJ1-1	NA	TGTGCCAGCTCACGCCAGACAGGGGGCACTGAAGCTTTCTTT	CASSRQTGGTEAFF
TRBD2	TRBV29-1	TRBJ2-7	NA	TGCAGCGTGCTTCCCGGGACTAGCTTATCCTACGAGCAGTACTTC	CSVLPGTSLSYEQYF
TRBD1	TRBV5-6	TRBJ1-5	NA	TGTGCCAGCAGCCTCAGGGGGGACCAGCCCCAGCATTTT	CASSLRGDQPQHF
NA	TRBV6-6	TRBJ2-2	NA	TGTGCCAGCACCTACGCAAACACCGGGGAGCTGTTTTTT	CASTYANTGELFF
NA	TRBV7-6	TRBJ1-4	NA	TGTGCCAGCAGCTTAGGGGGCTCAACTAATGAAAAACTGTTTTTT	CASSLGGSTNEKLFF
NA	TRBV27	TRBJ1-1	NA	TGTGCCAGCAGTTTATCAGGGGAAGTGAACACTGAAGCTTTCTTT	CASSLSGEVNTEAFF
TRBD1	TRBV4-1	TRBJ2-7	NA	TGCGCCAGCAGCCAAGATTCAAGGGACAGGGGGAACTACGAGCAGTACTTC	CASSQDSRDRGNYEQYF
TRBD1	TRBV6-5	TRBJ2-7	NA	TGTGCCAGCAGGTCCCGTGGACAGGGTAGCGAGCAGTACTTC	CASRSRGQGSEQYF
NA	TRBV6-5	TRBJ1-2	NA	TGTGCCAGCAGCCACAGGAGTCCTGGCTACACCTTC	CASSHRSPGYTF
NA	TRBV6-1	TRBJ1-2	NA	TGTGCCAGCTCGTTTAACTATGGCTACACCTTC	CASSFNYGYTF
TRBD1	TRBV16	TRBJ1-1	NA	TGTGCCAGCAGCCAATCTGGGACAGGCACTGAAGCTTTCTTT	CASSQSGTGTEAFF
NA	TRBV5-6	TRBJ2-7	NA	TGTGCCAGCAGCTTGGACGGGACATACTACGAGCAGTACTTC	CASSLDGTYYEQYF
TRBD2	TRBV4-1	TRBJ2-4	NA	TGCGCCAGCAGCCAAGGACTAGCGGGGGGTCTAGCCAAAAACATTCAGTACTTC	CASSQGLAGGLAKNIQYF
NA	TRBV7-9	TRBJ1-3	NA	TGTGCCAGCAGCTTAGGGGAGGGAAACACCATATATTTT	CASSLGEGNTIYF
NA	TRBV13	TRBJ2-7	NA	TGTGCCAGCAGCTCAACTACCGGGACTGGATACGAGCAGTACTTC	CASSSTTGTGYEQYF
TRBD1	TRBV15	TRBJ1-1	NA	TGTGCCACCTCCCTCACCGGGACAGCCACTGAAGCTTTCTTT	CATSLTGTATEAFF
TRBD1	TRBV5-1	TRBJ1-5	NA	TGCGCCAGCAGCGCGGCCTTCAGGGGGCTGTGGTGGACCCAGCATTTT	CASSAAFRGLWWTQHF
NA	TRBV7-8	TRBJ2-6	NA	TGTGCCAGCAGCCCAGTGGTCCTGACTTTC	CASSPVVLTF
NA	TRBV4-2	TRBJ1-1	NA	TGTGCCAGCAGCCAAGATTGGGGCAGCGAAGCTTTCTTT	CASSQDWGSEAFF
NA	TRBV5-1	TRBJ2-3	NA	TGCGCCAGCAGCGTCGGGACATACACAGATACGCAGTATTTT	CASSVGTYTDTQYF
NA	TRBV5-4	TRBJ2-3	NA	TGTGCCAGCAGCGGCGGGCAGCTCACAGATACGCAGTATTTT	CASSGGQLTDTQYF
NA	TRBV6-1	TRBJ1-2	NA	TGTGCCAGCAGTTGGGACACAGCTAACTATGGCTACACCTTC	CASSWDTANYGYTF
NA	TRBV5-4	TRBJ2-1	NA	TGTGCCAGCAGCTTGGTCGGGTTTGGCTACAATGAGCAGTTCTTC	CASSLVGFGYNEQFF
TRBD1	TRBV10-3	TRBJ1-2	NA	TGTGCCACGACGGACAGGGGGAAGTTGAGTGGCTACACCTTC	CATTDRGKLSGYTF
TRBD1	TRBV27	TRBJ2-5	NA	TGTGCCAGCAGTCCCCGGGACAGGAGGGAGACCCAGTACTTC	CASSPRDRRETQYF
NA	TRBV5-4	TRBJ1-2	NA	TGTGCCAGCAGGAATGCGGGTTCGGGCTATGGCTACACCTTC	CASRNAGSGYGYTF
NA	TRBV6-6	TRBJ2-1	NA	TGTGCCAGCAGTCCTCACAGGGATGGGCCAAATGAGCAGTTCTTC	CASSPHRDGPNEQFF
TRBD1	TRBV5-5	TRBJ1-2	few	TGTGCCAGCAGCTTGACAGGGGCTTTAGGCTACACCTTC	CASSLTGALGYTF
NA	TRBV30	TRBJ2-1	NA	TGTGCCTGGAGTGTACGAAGGGGATGGATGGATGAGCAGTTCTTC	CAWSVRRGWMDEQFF
NA	TRBV19	TRBJ2-3	NA	TGTGCCAGTAGTATATCAGGAAATACGCAGTATTTT	CASSISGNTQYF
TRBD2	TRBV18	TRBJ2-7	NA	TGTGCCAGCTCTTCCGGGACTAGCACGCGCGAGCAGTACTTC	CASSSGTSTREQYF
NA	TRBV19	TRBJ1-1	once	TGTGCCAGTAGTAAGGGCCCCGACAGCTGGACTGAAGCTTTCTTT	CASSKGPDSWTEAFF
NA	TRBV11-2	TRBJ2-7	NA	TGTGCCAGCAGCCTTCGCCGTGGGCAGGGTCACTACGAGCAGTACTTC	CASSLRRGQGHYEQYF
NA	TRBV11-2	TRBJ2-3	NA	TGTGCCAGCAGCTTCTCGTCCTGGGCAGGGGGGGATACGCAGTATTTT	CASSFSSWAGGDTQYF
NA	TRBV7-9	TRBJ1-5	few	TGTGCCAGCAGCTTAGCCCAATCCGGACAGAATCAGCCCCAGCATTTT	CASSLAQSGQNQPQHF
TRBD2	TRBV19	TRBJ2-1	NA	TGTGCCAGTAGCCCTAGGCTACTAGCGGGGGGCCACTTTACCTACAATGAGCAGTTCTTC	CASSPRLLAGGHFTYNEQFF
TRBD1	TRBV5-1	TRBJ1-1	NA	TGCGCCAGCACCCAGACAGGGTGGACTGAAGCTTTCTTT	CASTQTGWTEAFF